The sequence of this T cell receptor beta chain was determined in a study of cytomegalovirus exposure and HLA in healthy donors (dated by TCRdb to 2016 to 2017). Background for the entire study: The 666 repertoires of the first cohort and the roughly 120 validation repertoires were produced on the same platform, according to a later analysis. The aim of the study was to test whether cataloging public T cell receptors could identify signatures of past pathogen exposure. Along with the roughly 670-subject first cohort, a separate validation cohort of roughly 110 different subjects was used. High-throughput TCR immunosequencing, statistical association of individual TCRs with disease status, and machine learning were combined to predict cytomegalovirus infection status. Study-level results and caveats: Subsequent analysis determined that TCRs grouped into clusters in the first cohort also showed a tendency toward co-occurrence across the 120 or so validation repertoires, and 94% of cluster scores exceeded 0. The authors suggested that the approach could potentially be extended to other disease states and immunological phenotypes. Most TCR sequences were seen in very few donors, while some public TCRs were found in many individuals. A later analysis lacked HLA typing for the validation cohort, so it scored co-occurrence in that cohort across all 120 repertoires. Three of the identified cytomegalovirus-associated TCR beta chains were confirmed in vitro to be specific for cytomegalovirus antigens. In both the original and validation cohorts, the classifier was reported to diagnose cytomegalovirus status with high specificity and sensitivity. The study gave a list of 150 to 200 TCR beta chains associated with cytomegalovirus.

A word on this clone: The clone's antigen remains unknown. It has no much larger one-base neighbor in the sample; base qualities were not kept.

The donors were included in the validation cohort of 120 subjects, a group kept apart from the roughly 670-subject first cohort. V and J are trimmed by 5 bases and 3 bases, and the gene matches miss 11 bases of the junction. The germline V gene encodes CDR1 MDHEN and CDR2 SYDVKM. The CDR3 covers 16 residues, taking in both the cysteine and the phenylalanine. Only the CDR3 DNA stays, 48 bases, in frame from base 1. The library was generated by the immunoSEQ multiplex PCR assay. Per the authors' processing: A statistical classification framework was built for diagnosing cytomegalovirus status from the catalog of TCR beta chain sequences. TCRdb carries this immuneACCESS record with in-frame sequences only. Its versions omit some clonotypes, under half of them owing to an unresolved V gene in the studies checked, with the rest unexplained. V and J calls plus clone size are reproduced from that table; the DNA served to infer D and trimming. This sample gives around 220,000 clones in total; just over 85% of them show up just once. The top ten clonotypes cover about 2.7% of the sample.

The TCR was taken from a woman between 18 and 29 years old in good health and CMV-seronegative. The chain links TRBV28 with TRBJ1-2; TRBD1 agrees with 8 junctional bases. The material sequenced was PBMCs. The DNA is TGTGCCAGCAGTCCACACGAAGGACAGGGAGACTATGGCTACACCTTC. The encoded protein is CASSPHEGQGDYGYTF.